This T cell receptor (beta chain) comes out of a study of cytomegalovirus exposure and HLA in healthy donors. Across the study: The approximately 660 first-cohort repertoires shared a platform with the approximately 110 validation repertoires, as reported in a later analysis. Overall study results and limits: First-cohort TCR clusters were later found to tend to co-occur in the 120 or so validation repertoires.

TCRdb keeps only in-frame clones here, not all; method: immunoSEQ multiplex PCR. The sample has about 140,000 clones, about 86% seen once. Comment on this clone: The antigen remains undetermined.

Separate from the 666-subject first cohort, the 120-subject validation cohort was the one that the donors belonged to. The trim removed 3 bases at V and 3 bases at J, leaving 7 bases unmatched. This CDR3 is built from 18 residues. Germline CDR1 is MGHRA and CDR2 is YSYEKL. Specimen: PBMCs. The sequence came from a young man in good health and CMV-seronegative. This chain connects TRBV4-1 to TRBJ2-2, with 13 bases aligning to TRBD2. This CDR3 is CASSQATSGGGYTGELFF. CDR3 DNA: TGCGCCAGCAGCCAGGCCACTAGCGGGGGGGGTTACACCGGGGAGCTGTTTTTT.